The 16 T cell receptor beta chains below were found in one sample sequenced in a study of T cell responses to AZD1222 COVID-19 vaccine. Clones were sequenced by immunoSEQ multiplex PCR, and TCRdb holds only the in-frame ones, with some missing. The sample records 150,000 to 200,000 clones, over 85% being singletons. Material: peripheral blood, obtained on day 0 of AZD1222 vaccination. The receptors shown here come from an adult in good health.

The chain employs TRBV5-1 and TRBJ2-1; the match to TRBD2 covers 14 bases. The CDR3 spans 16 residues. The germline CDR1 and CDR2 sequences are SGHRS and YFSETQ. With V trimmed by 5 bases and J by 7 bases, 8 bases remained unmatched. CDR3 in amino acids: CASRPPGLAGDNEQFF. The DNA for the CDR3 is TGCGCCAGCAGACCCCCGGGACTAGCGGGAGATAATGAGCAGTTCTTC. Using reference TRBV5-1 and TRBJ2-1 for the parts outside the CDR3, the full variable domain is KAGVTQTPRYLIKTRGQQVTLSCSPISGHRSVSWYQQTPGQGLQFLFEYFSETQRNKGNFPGRFSGRQFSNSRSEMNVSTLELGDSALYLCASRPPGLAGDNEQFFGPGTRLTVL.

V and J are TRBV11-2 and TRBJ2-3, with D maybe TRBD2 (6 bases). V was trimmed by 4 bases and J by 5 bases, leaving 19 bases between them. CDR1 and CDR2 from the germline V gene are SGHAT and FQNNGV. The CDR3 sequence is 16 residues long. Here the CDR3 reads CASSSQRGRNRDTQYF. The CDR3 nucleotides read TGTGCCAGCAGCTCCCAACGGGGGAGGAACAGAGATACGCAGTATTTT.

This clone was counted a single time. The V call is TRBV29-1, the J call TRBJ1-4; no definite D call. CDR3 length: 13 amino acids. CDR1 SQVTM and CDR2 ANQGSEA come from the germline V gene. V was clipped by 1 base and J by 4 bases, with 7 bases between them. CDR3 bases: TGCAGCGTTGAAGGGACGAATAATGAAAAACTGTTTTTT. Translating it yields CSVEGTNNEKLFF.

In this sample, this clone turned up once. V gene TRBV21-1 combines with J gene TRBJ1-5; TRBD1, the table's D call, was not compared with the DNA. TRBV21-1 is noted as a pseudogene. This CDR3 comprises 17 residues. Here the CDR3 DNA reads TGTGCCAGCATGGGGACAGGTCTCTACAGGAGCAATCAGCCCCAGCATTTT. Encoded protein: CASMGTGLYRSNQPQHF.

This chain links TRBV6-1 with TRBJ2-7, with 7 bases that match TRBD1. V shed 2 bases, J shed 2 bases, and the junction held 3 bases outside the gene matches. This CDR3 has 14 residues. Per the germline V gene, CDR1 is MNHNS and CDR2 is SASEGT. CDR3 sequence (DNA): TGTGCCAGCAGTGAATTGGGACAGACCTACGAGCAGTACTTC. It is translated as CASSELGQTYEQYF.

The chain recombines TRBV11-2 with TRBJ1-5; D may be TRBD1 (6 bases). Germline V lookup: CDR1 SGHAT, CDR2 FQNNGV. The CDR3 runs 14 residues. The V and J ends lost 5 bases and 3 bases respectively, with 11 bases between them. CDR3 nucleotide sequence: TGTGCCAGCAGCCTACAGGGAGACAATCAGCCCCAGCATTTT. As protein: CASSLQGDNQPQHF. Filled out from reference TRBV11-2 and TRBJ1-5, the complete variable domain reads EAGVAQSPRYKIIEKRQSVAFWCNPISGHATLYWYQQILGQGPKLLIQFQNNGVVDDSQLPKDRFSAERLKGVDSTLKIQPAKLEDSAVYLCASSLQGDNQPQHFGDGTRLSIL.

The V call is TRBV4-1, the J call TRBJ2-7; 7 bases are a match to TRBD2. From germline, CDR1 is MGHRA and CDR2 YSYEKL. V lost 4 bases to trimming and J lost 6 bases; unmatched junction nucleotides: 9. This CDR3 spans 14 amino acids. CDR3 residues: CASSPARTRGEQYF. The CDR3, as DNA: TGCGCCAGCAGCCCCGCCCGGACTAGAGGCGAGCAGTACTTC.

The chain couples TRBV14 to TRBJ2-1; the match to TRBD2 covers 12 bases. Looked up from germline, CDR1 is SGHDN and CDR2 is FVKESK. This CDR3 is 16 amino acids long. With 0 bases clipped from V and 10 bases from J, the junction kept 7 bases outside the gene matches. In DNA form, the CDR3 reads TGTGCCAGCAGCCAAGAACGAGGGCTAGCGGGAGGGGAGCAGTTCTTC. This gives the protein CASSQERGLAGGEQFF.

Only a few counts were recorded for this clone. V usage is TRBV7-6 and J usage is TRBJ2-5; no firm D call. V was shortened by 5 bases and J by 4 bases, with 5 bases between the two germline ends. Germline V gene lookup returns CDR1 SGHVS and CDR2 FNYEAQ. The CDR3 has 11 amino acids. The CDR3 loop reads CASSPRETQYF. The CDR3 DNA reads TGTGCCAGCAGCCCGCGAGAGACCCAGTACTTC.

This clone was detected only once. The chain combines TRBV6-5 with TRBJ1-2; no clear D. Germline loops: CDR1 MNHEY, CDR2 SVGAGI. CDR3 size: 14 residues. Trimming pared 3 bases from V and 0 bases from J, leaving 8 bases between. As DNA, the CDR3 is TGTGCCAGCAGTTATTCCGCCTCTAACTATGGCTACACCTTC. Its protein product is CASSYSASNYGYTF.

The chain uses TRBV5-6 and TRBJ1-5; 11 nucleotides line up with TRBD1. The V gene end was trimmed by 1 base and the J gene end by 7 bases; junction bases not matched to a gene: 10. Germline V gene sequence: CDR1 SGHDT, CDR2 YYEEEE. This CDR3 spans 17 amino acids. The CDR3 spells CASSLYTARTGGQPQHF. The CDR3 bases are TGTGCCAGCAGCTTGTATACTGCTCGGACAGGGGGCCAGCCCCAGCATTTT.

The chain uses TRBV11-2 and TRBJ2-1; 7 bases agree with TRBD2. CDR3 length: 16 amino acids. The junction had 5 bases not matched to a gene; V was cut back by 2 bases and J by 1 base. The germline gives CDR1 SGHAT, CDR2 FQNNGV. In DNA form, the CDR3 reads TGTGCCAGCAGCTTATTGAGCGGGAAGTCCTACAATGAGCAGTTCTTC. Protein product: CASSLLSGKSYNEQFF.

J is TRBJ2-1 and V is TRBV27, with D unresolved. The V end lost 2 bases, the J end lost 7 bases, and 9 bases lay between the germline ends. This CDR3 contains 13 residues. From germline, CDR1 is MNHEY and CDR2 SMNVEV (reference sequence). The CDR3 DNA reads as TGTGCCAGCAGTTTACGTCTAGAAAATGAGCAGTTCTTC. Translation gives CASSLRLENEQFF.

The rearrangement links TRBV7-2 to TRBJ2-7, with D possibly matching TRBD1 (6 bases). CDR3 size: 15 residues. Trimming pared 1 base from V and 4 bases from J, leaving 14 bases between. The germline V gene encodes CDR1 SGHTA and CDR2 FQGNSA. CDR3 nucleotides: TGTGCCAGCAGCTTAGTTCAGGGGATTTATTACGAGCAGTACTTC. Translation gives CASSLVQGIYYEQYF.

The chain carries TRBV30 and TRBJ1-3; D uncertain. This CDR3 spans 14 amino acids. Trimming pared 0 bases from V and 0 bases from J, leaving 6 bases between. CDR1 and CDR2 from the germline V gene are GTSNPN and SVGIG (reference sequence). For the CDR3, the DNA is TGTGCCTGGAGTGTGGGCAGCTCTGGAAACACCATATATTTT. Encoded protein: CAWSVGSSGNTIYF.

The CDR3 coding sequence is TGTGCCAGTAGTATCTATGGAAGCGGGAGTAAAAATGAGCAGTTCTTC. Its protein product is CASSIYGSGSKNEQFF. V gene TRBV19 combines with J gene TRBJ2-1, with TRBD2 matching 8 bases. The germline gives CDR1 LNHDA, CDR2 SQIVND (reference sequence). The CDR3 length is 16 residues. V was pared by 3 bases and J by 7 bases, with 11 bases of the junction left unmatched.